One and the same sample provided the 26 T cell receptor beta chains below, sequenced in a study of control samples from healthy donors and cancer patients. Data came from immunoSEQ multiplex PCR; TCRdb stores just in-frame clones and leaves some out. The sample shows about 82,000 clones, around 87% of them seen only once. Material for sequencing was blood. The receptors stem from a man aged 50-60 years in good health.

V and J are TRBV5-6 and TRBJ2-1; D remains ambiguous. V was shortened by 3 bases and J by 2 bases, with 24 bases between the two germline ends. Germline values: CDR1 SGHDT, CDR2 YYEEEE. This CDR3 has 19 residues. The CDR3 region is CASSSWGQWSGSPYNEQFF. In nucleotides, the CDR3 is TGTGCCAGCAGCTCCTGGGGTCAGTGGAGTGGTAGCCCCTACAATGAGCAGTTCTTC.

The rearrangement joins TRBV2 to TRBJ1-4; D is uncertain. The CDR3 is 15 residues long. Trimming took 7 bases from V and 2 from J, leaving 14 bases between them. Germline V gene lookup returns CDR1 SNHLY and CDR2 FYNNEI. CDR3 sequence reads: CASTWGGRTNEKLFF. For the CDR3, the DNA is TGTGCCAGCACATGGGGAGGAAGGACTAATGAAAAACTGTTTTTT. The full variable domain, in which reference TRBV2 and TRBJ1-4 provide the parts outside the CDR3, is EPEVTQTPSHQVTQMGQEVILRCVPISNHLYFYWYRQILGQKVEFLVSFYNNEISEKSEIFDDQFSVERPDGSNFTLKIRSTKLEDSAMYFCASTWGGRTNEKLFFGSGTQLSVL.

The chain links TRBV25-1 to TRBJ2-3, with D possibly TRBD1 on 6 matching bases. Germline V lookup: CDR1 MGHDK, CDR2 SYGVNS. This CDR3 is built from 14 residues. Trimming stripped 7 bases from V and 0 bases from J, with 11 bases between. For the CDR3, the DNA is TGTGCCAGCACTGGCAGGGGTAGCACAGATACGCAGTATTTT. Translated, it gives CASTGRGSTDTQYF.

V and J are TRBV13 and TRBJ1-6; 8 bases align to TRBD1. The V segment lost 3 bases and the J segment 7 bases; nucleotides outside the gene matches: 5. CDR3 length: 15 residues. Per the germline V gene, CDR1 is PRHDT and CDR2 is FYEKMQ (reference sequence). The CDR3 loop is CASSFSDRDNSPLHF. Written as DNA, the CDR3 is TGTGCCAGCAGCTTCTCGGACAGGGACAATTCACCCCTCCACTTT. The full variable domain, rest sourced from reference TRBV13 and TRBJ1-6, is AAGVIQSPRHLIKEKRETATLKCYPIPRHDTVYWYQQGPGQDPQFLISFYEKMQSDKGSIPDRFSAQQFSDYHSELNMSSLELGDSALYFCASSFSDRDNSPLHFGNGTRLTVT.

Remarks on this clone: The identical CDR3 is also encoded by other nucleotide sequences in the sample. V is TRBV30 and J is TRBJ1-2; D remains unclear. Trimming removed 0 bases at V and 0 bases at J, with 5 bases between. The CDR3 covers 13 residues. Per the germline V gene, CDR1 is GTSNPN and CDR2 is SVGIG (reference sequence). CDR3 nucleotide sequence: TGTGCCTGGAGTGTGGGGACTAACTATGGCTACACCTTC. Amino acids: CAWSVGTNYGYTF.

This chain links TRBV7-8 with TRBJ2-7; D tentatively fits TRBD1 or TRBD2 (5 bases each). The V gene lost 5 bases and the J gene lost 3 bases, with 14 bases spanning the gap. The CDR3 spans 14 residues. Germline CDR1 and CDR2: SGHVS and FQNEAQ. The CDR3 DNA follows: TGTGCCAGCAGCGTATACCGGGACGGCTACGAGCAGTACGTC. This gives the protein CASSVYRDGYEQYV.

The CDR3 is CASSTGQGDTEAFF. The CDR3, as DNA: TGCGCCAGCAGCACGGGACAGGGGGACACTGAAGCTTTCTTT. The gene calls are TRBV5-1 and TRBJ1-1; 11 bases match TRBD1. Looked up from germline, CDR1 is SGHRS and CDR2 is YFSETQ. V shed 4 bases and J 3 bases; nucleotides not matched to a gene: 2. The length of the CDR3 is 14 residues.

This chain links TRBV5-4 with TRBJ1-4, with TRBD1 identical over 8 bases. This CDR3 comprises 14 residues. From germline, CDR1 is SGHNT and CDR2 YYREEE (reference sequence). V was pared by 5 bases and J by 3 bases, with 3 bases of the junction left unmatched. CDR3 loop: CASSWDRPNEKLFF. CDR3 sequence (DNA): TGTGCCAGCAGTTGGGACAGGCCTAATGAAAAACTGTTTTTT.

CDR3 in amino acids: CASPARALGELFF. DNA for the CDR3: TGTGCCTCGCCGGCCAGGGCCCTCGGGGAGCTGTTTTTT. The gene calls are TRBV24-1 and TRBJ2-2; D might be TRBD1 (5 bases). Trimming removed 12 bases at V and 7 bases at J, with 17 bases between. Germline V gives CDR1 KGHDR, CDR2 SFDVKD. The CDR3 loop spans 13 amino acids.

The rearrangement uses TRBV28 and TRBJ2-5; D is uncertain. In germline, CDR1 is MDHEN, CDR2 SYDVKM. The length of the CDR3 is 12 residues. V was cut by 2 bases and J by 9 bases, with 10 bases left in between. In DNA, the CDR3 is TGTGCCAGCAGTTTACCGGGTCTTTCCCAGTACTTC. It is translated as CASSLPGLSQYF. The complete variable domain, with remaining parts taken from reference TRBV28 and TRBJ2-5, reads DVKVTQSSRYLVKRTGEKVFLECVQDMDHENMFWYRQDPGLGLRLIYFSYDVKMKEKGDIPEGYSVSREKKERFSLILESASTNQTSMYLCASSLPGLSQYFGPGTRLLVL.

The V gene is TRBV9, the J gene TRBJ2-7; D not certain. V shed 0 bases and J shed 1 base, with 8 bases lying between them. This CDR3 is built from 14 residues. The germline gives CDR1 SGDLS, CDR2 YYNGEE. CDR3 region: CASSVVGSSYEQYF. In nucleotides, the CDR3 is TGTGCCAGCAGCGTAGTGGGGTCGTCCTACGAGCAGTACTTC.

The chain combines TRBV9 with TRBJ1-2; D is uncertain. The V and J ends lost 6 bases and 2 bases respectively, with 11 bases between them. Germline V gene lookup returns CDR1 SGDLS and CDR2 YYNGEE. CDR3 length equals 13 residues. The CDR3 sequence: CASTTPPNYGYTF. For the CDR3, the DNA is TGTGCCAGCACCACCCCCCCCAACTATGGCTACACCTTC.

The chain recombines TRBV18 with TRBJ1-1; no reliable D call. Germline V gene sequence: CDR1 KGHSH, CDR2 LQKENI. V shed 5 bases and J shed 0 bases, with 10 bases lying between them. The CDR3 runs 14 residues. CDR3 sequence reads: CASSFEKMNTEAFF. DNA of the CDR3: TGTGCCAGCTCATTCGAGAAGATGAACACTGAAGCTTTCTTT. The full variable domain, rest sourced from reference TRBV18 and TRBJ1-1, is NAGVMQNPRHLVRRRGQEARLRCSPMKGHSHVYWYRQLPEEGLKFMVYLQKENIIDESGMPKERFSAEFPKEGPSILRIQQVVRGDSAAYFCASSFEKMNTEAFFGQGTRLTVV.

This chain uses TRBV28 with TRBJ1-5; D remains unclear. The germline CDR1 and CDR2 sequences are MDHEN and SYDVKM. The CDR3 runs to 14 residues. V lost 4 bases and J lost 0, with 7 bases in between. The DNA for the CDR3 is TGTGCCAGCAGTTGGAGTAATAGCAATCAGCCCCAGCATTTT. Its protein product is CASSWSNSNQPQHF.

The CDR3 is CASSLEGGDRVYGYTF. In nucleotides, the CDR3 is TGTGCCAGCAGCTTAGAGGGGGGGGACAGGGTCTATGGCTACACCTTC. The rearrangement joins TRBV7-6 to TRBJ1-2, with 9 bases identical to TRBD1. Germline CDR1 is SGHVS and CDR2 is FNYEAQ. This CDR3 region has 16 residues. Losses at the gene ends were 1 base for V and 4 bases for J; bases not matched to a gene: 7.

V usage is TRBV13 and J usage is TRBJ1-6; 9 bases map to TRBD1. The germline gives CDR1 PRHDT, CDR2 FYEKMQ (reference sequence). This CDR3 region has 15 residues. Unmatched junction bases numbered 4, after V lost 2 bases and J lost 8 bases. The CDR3 loop reads CASSLWDRVDSPLHF. CDR3 nucleotide sequence: TGTGCCAGCAGCTTATGGGACAGGGTTGATTCACCCCTCCACTTT.

The J gene is TRBJ1-3, the V gene TRBV5-1; no firm D call. CDR1 is SGHRS, CDR2 YFSETQ, per germline. The germline V and J ends were trimmed by 6 bases and 1 base, with 14 bases remaining between them. The CDR3 has 15 residues. CDR3 sequence: CASTPDGVSGNTIYF. DNA of the CDR3: TGCGCCAGCACCCCGGACGGGGTATCTGGAAACACCATATATTTT.

The V and J genes are TRBV9 and TRBJ2-7; 10 bases agree with TRBD1. The J segment lost 5 bases and the V segment lost 3 bases, leaving 8 bases of the junction unmatched. The CDR3 has 15 amino acids. Germline-derived CDR1 and CDR2 are SGDLS and YYNGEE. The chain's CDR3 is CASSGRDRGGDEQYF. CDR3 nucleotides: TGTGCCAGCAGCGGGAGGGACAGGGGAGGCGACGAGCAGTACTTC.

This clone has just one count. The chain combines TRBV25-1 with TRBJ2-1; D may be TRBD1 (5 bases). Trimming cost V 5 bases and J 9 bases, with 14 bases left between them. CDR3 size: 13 residues. CDR1 is MGHDK, CDR2 SYGVNS, per germline. The CDR3 spells CASSPQQGSEQFF. The CDR3 DNA follows: TGTGCCAGCAGTCCACAGCAGGGTTCTGAGCAGTTCTTC. Looking up the rest from reference TRBV25-1 and TRBJ2-1 gives the full variable domain: EADIYQTPRYLVIGTGKKITLECSQTMGHDKMYWYQQDPGMELHLIHYSYGVNSTEKGDLSSESTVSRIRTEHFPLTLESARPSHTSQYLCASSPQQGSEQFFGPGTRLTVL.

The genes are TRBV5-1 and TRBJ2-7; D is uncertain. CDR3 length: 14 residues. Trimming removed 2 bases at V and 2 bases at J, with 11 bases between. Germline assignment: CDR1 SGHRS and CDR2 YFSETQ. CDR3 residues: CASSLLGPTYEQYV. The CDR3 region has the DNA TGCGCCAGCAGCTTACTCGGGCCGACCTACGAGCAGTACGTC.

This rearrangement joins TRBV6-5 to TRBJ2-2; the match to TRBD2 covers 8 bases. V gave up 4 bases and J gave up 2 bases; unmatched junction bases: 3. This CDR3 is built from 15 residues. CDR1 MNHEY and CDR2 SVGAGI come from the germline V gene. For the CDR3, the DNA is TGTGCCAGCAGTTTACTAGCGGTAAACACCGGGGAGCTGTTTTTT. It is translated as CASSLLAVNTGELFF.

J is TRBJ2-1 and V is TRBV7-2; 9 nucleotides agree with TRBD1. J lost 7 bases, V lost 3 bases, and 4 bases had no gene match. Germline loops: CDR1 SGHTA, CDR2 FQGNSA. The CDR3 runs 14 residues. The CDR3 is CASSFLTGGNEQFF. As DNA, the CDR3 is TGTGCCAGCAGCTTCCTGACAGGGGGAAATGAGCAGTTCTTC.

This clone was seen repeatedly, ten times or more. The CDR3 protein is CASSLAAGGINSPLHF. The CDR3 DNA reads as TGCGCCAGCAGCTTGGCGGCAGGGGGTATTAATTCACCCCTCCACTTT. The chain joins TRBV5-1 to TRBJ1-6; TRBD1 aligns across 7 bases. With V trimmed by 0 bases and J by 6 bases, 6 bases remained unmatched. The CDR3 covers 16 residues. CDR1 and CDR2 (germline): SGHRS, YFSETQ.

V is TRBV5-1 and J is TRBJ1-2; TRBD1 is a possible D gene (5 bases). The CDR3 has 14 residues. The V gene's germline CDR1 is SGHRS and CDR2 YFSETQ. Trimming stripped 4 bases from V and 0 bases from J, with 10 bases between. This chain's CDR3 is CASSVAGSNYGYTF. CDR3 nucleotides: TGCGCCAGCAGCGTCGCAGGGTCTAACTATGGCTACACCTTC.

The chain carries TRBV5-6 and TRBJ2-3; D is unclear. Trimming took off 4 bases at V and 0 bases at J, with 6 bases between the two ends. Germline V gene lookup returns CDR1 SGHDT and CDR2 YYEEEE. The CDR3 is made up of 13 amino acids. The CDR3 DNA sequence: TGTGCCAGCAGCCCGGAGAGCACAGATACGCAGTATTTT. It specifies CASSPESTDTQYF.

This chain uses TRBV19 with TRBJ1-1; 7 bases are a match to TRBD1. Germline lookup yields CDR1 LNHDA and CDR2 SQIVND (reference sequence). CDR3 length: 13 amino acids. Losses at the gene ends were 8 bases for V and 1 base for J; bases not matched to a gene: 4. CDR3 in DNA: TGTGCCAGTGATCACAGGGGGAACACTGAAGCTTTCTTT. Its translation is CASDHRGNTEAFF.